This T cell receptor beta chain is drawn from a study of cytomegalovirus exposure and HLA in healthy donors. It was the approximately 130-subject validation cohort, separate from the roughly 700-subject first cohort, to which the donors belonged. This CDR3 comprises 15 residues. Looked up from germline, CDR1 is GTSNPN and CDR2 is SVGIG (reference sequence). V was trimmed by 0 bases and J by 5 bases, leaving 16 bases between them. A word on this clone: The antigen is unknown.

The repertoire was sequenced with immunoSEQ multiplex PCR; TCRdb's copy has only in-frame clones and lacks some. In the table there are 100,000 to 120,000 clones, 70% to 90% of which are singletons. Notes on the study in general: In vitro data verified a few CMV-associated chains as specific for CMV antigens. Most sequenced TCRs were rare (though some public TCRs occurred in many donors). Investigators reported approximately 150 TCR beta chains as tied to cytomegalovirus.

The chain carries TRBV30 and TRBJ1-1; possibly TRBD1 for D (6 bases). The TCR comes from a woman aged 30 to 39 in good health and CMV-seropositive. Specimen: PBMCs. CDR3 amino acids: CAWSVGGGGRTEAFF. The CDR3 region has the DNA TGTGCCTGGAGTGTAGGAGGGGGGGGGCGGACTGAAGCTTTCTTT. Full variable domain (missing parts from reference TRBV30 and TRBJ1-1): SQTIHQWPATLVQPVGSPLSLECTVEGTSNPNLYWYRQAAGRGLQLLFYSVGIGQISSEVPQNLSASRPQDRQFILSSKKLLLSDSGFYLCAWSVGGGGRTEAFFGQGTRLTVV.